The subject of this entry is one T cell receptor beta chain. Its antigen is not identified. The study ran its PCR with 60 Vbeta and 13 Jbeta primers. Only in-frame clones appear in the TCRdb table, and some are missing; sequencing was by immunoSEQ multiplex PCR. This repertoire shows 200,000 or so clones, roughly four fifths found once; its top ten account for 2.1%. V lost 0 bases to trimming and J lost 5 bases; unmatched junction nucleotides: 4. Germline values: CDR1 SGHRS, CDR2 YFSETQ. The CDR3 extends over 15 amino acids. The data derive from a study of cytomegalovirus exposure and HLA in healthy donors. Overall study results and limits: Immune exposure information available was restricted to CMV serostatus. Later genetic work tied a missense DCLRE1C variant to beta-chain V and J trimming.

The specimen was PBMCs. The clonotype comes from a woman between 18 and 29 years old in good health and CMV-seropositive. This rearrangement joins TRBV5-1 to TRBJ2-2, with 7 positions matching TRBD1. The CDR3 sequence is CASSLGYRGTGELFF. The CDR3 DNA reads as TGCGCCAGCAGCTTGGGGTACAGGGGAACCGGGGAGCTGTTTTTT.